This T cell receptor beta chain appears in the sequencing data of a study of blood T cell repertoires in COVID-19. Study details: The cDNA or gDNA used as material had been derived from T cells, B-cell-depleted T cells, or PBMCs.

V lost 6 bases and J lost 2; bases outside the gene matches: 4. The CDR3 consists of 15 residues. Germline CDR1 and CDR2: SSHAT and FNYEAQ (reference sequence). This table comes from immunoSEQ multiplex PCR, and its TCRdb copy is limited to in-frame clones, with some not included. Of 300,000 or so clones listed, about four fifths were seen once; the top ten hold about 1.2%. V gene TRBV7-7 combines with J gene TRBJ2-1; TRBD2 aligns across 10 bases. The receptor comes from a woman in her fifties or sixties with acute or convalescent COVID-19. Material: peripheral blood. CDR3 in amino acids: CASSLSGGTYNEQFF. The CDR3, as DNA: TGTGCCAGCAGTCTTAGCGGGGGGACCTACAATGAGCAGTTCTTC.